The source of this T cell receptor beta chain is a study of beta chain features in type 1 diabetes. V dropped 0 bases and J dropped 11 bases, with 16 bases sitting between them. Germline V gives CDR1 LGHNA, CDR2 YSLEER. The CDR3 is 15 residues long. Regarding the study as a whole: TCRB repertoires of naive, central memory and Treg cells appeared more similar among patients than among healthy donors.

Every sorted population was more than 95% pure. The isolated RNA, all of it, was reverse transcribed, so expressed TCRB transcripts were what got sequenced. Here immunoSEQ multiplex PCR was the method, and the copy in TCRdb shows in-frame clones only, minus some. This sample has about half a million clones; about an eighth occur once, and the top ten carry 0.046%. This clone was found a few times. Its target is unknown. The clonotype originates from a woman aged 18-29 years in good health. The source material was naive CD4+ T cells from blood. The chain employs TRBV4-3 and TRBJ1-4; D is unresolved. Written as DNA, the CDR3 is TGCGCCAGCAGCCAAGATCGCGGAGGGTTCATGAAACTGTTTTTT. Protein: CASSQDRGGFMKLFF.